Listed here are 10 T cell receptor beta chains from one sample, sequenced in a study of blood T cell repertoires in COVID-19. Produced via immunoSEQ multiplex PCR; TCRdb's table is partial and in-frame only. Of some 71,000 clones listed, approximately 80% are singletons. Sequencing was done on a sample of peripheral blood. All receptors come from a woman between 45 and 60 years old with acute or convalescent COVID-19.

This sequence joins TRBV19 and TRBJ2-1; the match to TRBD2 covers 8 bases. This CDR3 has 16 residues. V shed 4 bases and J 7 bases; nucleotides not matched to a gene: 12. From germline, CDR1 is LNHDA and CDR2 SQIVND (reference sequence). CDR3 DNA sequence: TGTGCCAGTAGTACTTGGAGCGGGAGCGGGGTGAATGAGCAGTTCTTC. Its protein product is CASSTWSGSGVNEQFF.

The chain recombines TRBV5-1 with TRBJ2-6; 8 bases fit TRBD1. The CDR3 extends over 18 amino acids. Unmatched junction bases numbered 12, after V lost 4 bases and J lost 3 bases. Germline CDR1 SGHRS, CDR2 YFSETQ. The CDR3 region is CASSGKTGVTGGANVLTF. The CDR3 DNA sequence: TGCGCCAGCAGCGGAAAGACAGGGGTGACCGGTGGGGCCAACGTCCTGACTTTC.

J is TRBJ2-7 and V is TRBV4-1, with unresolved D. V was clipped by 0 bases and J by 6 bases, with 18 bases between them. The CDR3 covers 16 residues. Germline V gene sequence: CDR1 MGHRA, CDR2 YSYEKL. This chain's CDR3 is CASSQDRSVAGGEQYF. CDR3 DNA sequence: TGCGCCAGCAGCCAAGATAGGTCGGTAGCTGGTGGCGAGCAGTACTTC.

The V call is TRBV4-2, the J call TRBJ2-3, with D perhaps TRBD2 (5 bases). Looked up from germline, CDR1 is LGHNA and CDR2 is YNFKEQ. The CDR3 length is 20 residues. V was trimmed by 1 base and J by 3 bases, leaving 26 bases between them. The CDR3 bases are TGTGCCAGCAGCCAAGTTTTCCTACGGACGCAAAATTGGGAGACAGATACGCAGTATTTT. Protein product: CASSQVFLRTQNWETDTQYF.

The gene calls are TRBV27 and TRBJ2-3, with 11 bases identical to TRBD2. The CDR3 has 15 amino acids. Germline assignment: CDR1 MNHEY and CDR2 SMNVEV (reference sequence). Trimming cost V 3 bases and J 4 bases; bases outside gene matches: 3. CDR3 DNA sequence: TGTGCCAGCAGTTTTACTAGCGGGAGTGCAGATACGCAGTATTTT. Translation gives CASSFTSGSADTQYF.

CDR3 sequence: CASSLQDRGSYEQYF. The CDR3 nucleotides are TGCGCCAGCAGCTTGCAGGACAGGGGGTCCTACGAGCAGTACTTC. The chain joins TRBV5-1 to TRBJ2-7; 10 bases map to TRBD1. This CDR3 is 15 amino acids long. The germline gives CDR1 SGHRS, CDR2 YFSETQ. The V and J ends lost 1 base and 1 base, in that order; junction bases with no gene match: 2.

The chain joins TRBV19 to TRBJ1-5; 9 nucleotides line up with TRBD1. CDR3 length: 16 residues. The germline gives CDR1 LNHDA, CDR2 SQIVND (reference sequence). The ends lost 4 bases at V and 1 base at J; junction bases unmatched: 5. CDR3: CASSRGTGFSNQPQHF. Here the CDR3 DNA reads TGTGCCAGTAGTAGAGGGACAGGGTTCAGCAATCAGCCCCAGCATTTT. Full variable domain (rest looked up from reference TRBV19 and TRBJ1-5): DGGITQSPKYLFRKEGQNVTLSCEQNLNHDAMYWYRQDPGQGLRLIYYSQIVNDFQKGDIAEGYSVSREKKESFPLTVTSAQKNPTAFYLCASSRGTGFSNQPQHFGDGTRLSIL.

The chain has TRBV5-1 and TRBJ1-3; TRBD1 agrees at 8 bases. CDR3 length equals 16 residues. Trimming at V came to 0 bases and at J to 3 bases, leaving 5 bases not matched to a gene. CDR1 and CDR2 (germline): SGHRS, YFSETQ. The CDR3 bases are TGCGCCAGCAGCTTGGCCCAGGGGGCTGGTGGAAACACCATATATTTT. Translated, it gives CASSLAQGAGGNTIYF.

The gene calls are TRBV5-4 and TRBJ1-1, with 8 bases matching TRBD1. V dropped 0 bases and J dropped 5; count of bases not matched to a gene: 6. Per germline, CDR1 SGHNT and CDR2 YYREEE (reference sequence). This CDR3 is built from 15 residues. CDR3 DNA sequence: TGTGCCAGCAGCTTGGCCAGGGGGCGAACAACTGAAGCTTTCTTT. The encoded protein is CASSLARGRTTEAFF.

CDR3 nucleotide sequence: TGTGCCAGCAGTGCAGGACAGTTTGGGGGTCCCACTGAAGCTTTCTTT. Protein product: CASSAGQFGGPTEAFF. The rearrangement uses TRBV6-6 and TRBJ1-1, with a weak D call TRBD1 (6 bases). Per the germline V gene, CDR1 is MNHNY and CDR2 is SVGAGI (reference sequence). Trimming took off 5 bases at V and 4 bases at J, with 20 bases between the two ends. There are 16 residues in the CDR3.